This T cell receptor beta chain was captured by sequencing in a study of technical replicates of blood from a handful of donors. Clones were read by immunoSEQ multiplex PCR, and TCRdb kept only the in-frame ones, dropping some. The profile covers about 44,000 clones, with roughly 96% appearing a single time and 0.35% to 0.4% taken by the ten largest. Germline V lookup: CDR1 SQVTM, CDR2 ANQGSEA. The CDR3 loop spans 13 amino acids. Trimming took 5 bases from V and 8 from J, leaving 18 bases between them. J is TRBJ1-1 and V is TRBV29-1, with D perhaps matching TRBD1 (6 bases). The TCR comes from a human donor in good health. Sequenced input: T cells isolated from PBMCs. The CDR3 is CSVITGRVGEAFF. CDR3 DNA: TGCAGCGTTATTACAGGGAGAGTTGGGGAAGCTTTCTTT.